The rows below give T cell receptor beta chains drawn from one sample of a study of Ad26.COV2.S vaccination and SARS-CoV-2 variants. Some clones are missing from TCRdb's copy, which holds only in-frame ones; the method was immunoSEQ multiplex PCR. The sample carries about 180,000 clones, around 88% recorded once. Sequenced material: peripheral blood, taken after recovery from COVID-19. All receptors come from a human donor who had recovered from COVID-19. CDR3s include the opening cysteine and the closing phenylalanine or tryptophan. Fields, in order: V gene, clone size, J gene, D gene, CDR3 DNA, CDR3 protein. D genes are given only for firm matches. For some rows the clone size is stated as once, few or many, or as a class when expanded; others skip it.

>TRBV19|few|TRBJ2-7|TRBD1
TGTGCCCCCGGGACAGGGACCTACGAGCAGTACTTC
CAPGTGTYEQYF
>TRBV5-6|once|TRBJ1-4|TRBD1
TGTGCCAGCAGCTTCTCCCGGCCCTTGGGGACAGAAAATGAAAAACTGTTTTTT
CASSFSRPLGTENEKLFF
>TRBV15|.|TRBJ2-7|TRBD1
TGTGCCACCAGCAGATCGGCCCAGGGGGCGCTCTACGAGCAGTACTTC
CATSRSAQGALYEQYF
>TRBV7-9|.|TRBJ2-7|TRBD2
TGTGCCAGCAGCCGGACTAGCGGGACTTACGAGCAGTACTTC
CASSRTSGTYEQYF
>TRBV3-1/TRBV3-2|.|TRBJ2-6|TRBD2
TGTGCCAGCAGCCTCTCCGGGACTAGTCACCTCGGGGCCAACGTCCTGACTTTC
CASSLSGTSHLGANVLTF
>TRBV4-2|.|TRBJ1-6|.
TGTGCCAGCAGCCAAGCAAAGGGGGGTTTACCCCTCCACTTT
CASSQAKGGLPLHF
>TRBV6-5|.|TRBJ1-3|.
TGTGCCAGCAAAGGGACTTCTGGAAACACCATATATTTT
CASKGTSGNTIYF
>TRBV5-1|.|TRBJ2-3|.
TGCGCCAGCACCCCGGAGGCCAACACAGATACGCAGTATTTT
CASTPEANTDTQYF
>TRBV6-2/TRBV6-3|.|TRBJ2-7|TRBD2
TGTGCCAGCAGTTACGACTCTAGCGGTAGCTCCTACGAGCAGTACTTC
CASSYDSSGSSYEQYF
>TRBV6-5|.|TRBJ1-1|.
TGTGCCAGCAGCCAAGGGGCAGAAGCTTTCTTT
CASSQGAEAFF
>TRBV6-6|.|TRBJ2-3|TRBD1
TGTGCCAGCAGGTTACGACAGGGAATCACAGATACGCAGTATTTT
CASRLRQGITDTQYF
>TRBV2|.|TRBJ2-1|TRBD2
TGTGCCAGCAACCTAGCGGGGGGGATTAATGAGCAGTTCTTC
CASNLAGGINEQFF
>TRBV9|.|TRBJ1-6|.
TGTGCCAGCAGCGAAAGGAGCTCCTATAATTCACCCCTCCACTTT
CASSERSSYNSPLHF
>TRBV29-1|.|TRBJ1-5|.
TGCAGCGTCGGTCAAGGGGGATGGCAGCCCCAGCATTTT
CSVGQGGWQPQHF
>TRBV6-5|.|TRBJ1-1|.
TGTGCCAGCAGTTACTCCGGGGGAGGCGTCACTGAAGCTTTCTTT
CASSYSGGGVTEAFF
>TRBV9|.|TRBJ1-5|.
TGTGCCAGCAGCGTAGGGTCGAATAGCAATCAGCCCCAGCATTTT
CASSVGSNSNQPQHF
>TRBV5-1|.|TRBJ2-5|.
TGCGCCAGCAGCTCAGACAGGGAGGTCCAGTACTTC
CASSSDREVQYF
>TRBV4-1|.|TRBJ2-5|.
TGCGCCAGCAGCCAAGATACAGGGCGGCGGGAGACCCAGTACTTC
CASSQDTGRRETQYF
>TRBV11-2|.|TRBJ2-3|TRBD2
TGTGCCAGCAGCTTATCGACTAGCGGGAGGGGCACAGATACGCAGTATTTT
CASSLSTSGRGTDTQYF
>TRBV15|once|TRBJ2-5|.
TGTGCCACCAGCACGTCTGAAGATGCCCTTGGGGAGACCCAGTACTTC
CATSTSEDALGETQYF
>TRBV14|.|TRBJ2-2|.
TGTGCCAGCAGCAGGACCGTGAACACCGGGGAGCTGTTTTTT
CASSRTVNTGELFF
>TRBV7-6|.|TRBJ2-1|TRBD2
TGTGCCAGCAGCTCAGTCCCCTTAGCGGGGGTGGGCTACAATGAGCAGTTCTTC
CASSSVPLAGVGYNEQFF
>TRBV6-5|.|TRBJ1-5|.
TGTGCCAGCATGTCAGGGCTTCCCCAGCATTTT
CASMSGLPQHF
>TRBV7-9|once|TRBJ2-1|.
TGTGCCAGCAGCTTAGGGAGCAGGGGCTATGAGCAGTTCTTC
CASSLGSRGYEQFF
>TRBV19|.|TRBJ2-1|TRBD1
TGTGCCAGTACCCCCGGGACAGGGGCCTACAATGAGCAGTTCTTC
CASTPGTGAYNEQFF
>TRBV5-1|.|TRBJ2-3|TRBD2
TGCGCCAGCAGCCGACGGACTAGCGGGGGGGTAACAGATACGCAGTATTTT
CASSRRTSGGVTDTQYF
>TRBV4-2|.|TRBJ2-3|TRBD2
TGTGCCAGCACCCGGGGGGTTGGGGAAAGCACAGATACGCAGTATTTT
CASTRGVGESTDTQYF
>TRBV5-1|.|TRBJ2-2|.
TGCGCCAGCAGCTTGCGGACTACAAACACCGGGGAGCTGTTTTTT
CASSLRTTNTGELFF
>TRBV28|.|TRBJ1-1|.
TGTGCCAGCCCTGCCCCGGAGAATCCGAACACTGAAGCTTTCTTT
CASPAPENPNTEAFF
>TRBV7-3|.|TRBJ2-2|.
TGTGCCAGCAGCTTATCGTCGGAGACGGCGAACACCGGGGAGCTGTTTTTT
CASSLSSETANTGELFF
>TRBV7-9|.|TRBJ2-1|TRBD2
TGTGCCAGCAGCCCCGGCCTAGCGGGAGGAGATGAGCAGTTCTTC
CASSPGLAGGDEQFF
>TRBV7-2|.|TRBJ1-3|.
TGTGCCAGCAGCTTAGTAGGGGGGCAGGGGAACACCATATATTTT
CASSLVGGQGNTIYF
>TRBV6-2/TRBV6-3|many|TRBJ1-1|TRBD1
TGTGCCAGCAGCCCGGACAGGGGGCTAACTGAAGCTTTCTTT
CASSPDRGLTEAFF
>TRBV7-3|.|TRBJ1-3|.
TGTGCCAGCAGCTCAGACAGGGGAAACACCATATATTTT
CASSSDRGNTIYF
>TRBV3-1/TRBV3-2|.|TRBJ2-2|.
TGTGCCAGCAGCCAGGCCCTAGTAGCCGGGGAGCTGTTTTTT
CASSQALVAGELFF
>TRBV7-9|.|TRBJ1-2|TRBD1
TGTGCCAGCAGCCTGGGACAGAGCTATGGCTACACCTTC
CASSLGQSYGYTF
>TRBV6-5|.|TRBJ2-7|TRBD2
TGTGCCAGCAGGCCCGGGGTAGCGGGCCTCTACGAGCAGTACTTC
CASRPGVAGLYEQYF
>TRBV4-1|once|TRBJ2-1|.
TGCGCCAGCAGCTCGAGCGAGGATGAGCAGTTCTTC
CASSSSEDEQFF